These T cell receptor beta chains were read from a single sample in a study of CD8 T cells in ankylosing spondylitis. Each CDR3 protein gets one entry after TCRdb re-called the 5' RACE reads with MiXCR. The sample has approximately 290,000 distinct CDR3 sequences, less than 25% seen once. Sequenced: blood, either unsorted or a sorted T cell fraction (not recorded which). These receptor sequences come from a female donor with ankylosing spondylitis or in good health (not recorded which). Each CDR3 is given with its conserved first and last residue. The order of the fields is J gene, clone size, V gene, D gene, CDR3 protein, CDR3 DNA. A D gene is named only where the DNA matches it firmly. Expanded clones get a size class; other rows say once, few or many, or leave the size out.

>TRBJ2-7|NA|TRBV2|NA
CASSEARGQYF
TGTGCCAGCAGTGAAGCGCGGGGGCAGTACTTC
>TRBJ2-7|NA|TRBV6-2/TRBV6-3|NA
CASNPGTREYEQYF
TGTGCCAGCAACCCCGGGACACGGGAGTACGAGCAGTACTTC
>TRBJ2-7|once|TRBV20-1|NA
CSASGIHSYEQYF
TGCAGTGCTAGCGGGATCCACTCCTACGAGCAGTACTTC
>TRBJ2-5|many|TRBV24-1|NA
CATSEGPQETQYF
TGTGCCACCAGTGAAGGCCCACAAGAGACCCAGTACTTC
>TRBJ2-5|few|TRBV6-6|NA
CASYSGFQETQYF
TGTGCCTCCTACTCGGGGTTCCAAGAGACCCAGTACTTC
>TRBJ2-6|NA|TRBV12-3/TRBV12-4|NA
CASSPPWGGANVLTF
TGTGCCAGCAGTCCACCCTGGGGTGGGGCCAACGTCCTGACTTTC
>TRBJ2-5|few|TRBV5-1|TRBD1
CASSLGDRRPETQYF
TGCGCCAGCAGCTTAGGGGACAGAAGGCCAGAGACCCAGTACTTC
>TRBJ2-6|NA|TRBV14|TRBD2
CASSLKLASGSFEPLSGANVLTF
TGTGCCAGCAGCCTTAAGTTGGCCAGCGGGAGCTTTGAGCCGCTCTCTGGGGCCAACGTCCTGACTTTC
>TRBJ1-1|many|TRBV7-9|NA
CASSLMRAKNTEAFF
TGTGCCAGCAGCTTAATGAGGGCAAAGAACACTGAAGCTTTCTTT
>TRBJ1-5|many|TRBV28|NA
CASSRGNQPQHF
TGTGCCAGCAGCCGGGGCAATCAGCCCCAGCATTTT
>TRBJ2-1|many|TRBV12-3/TRBV12-4|NA
CASIHSGTRSYNEQFF
TGTGCCAGCATCCATAGCGGAACCCGCTCCTACAATGAGCAGTTCTTC
>TRBJ2-1|few|TRBV2|TRBD1
CASSDRSWTLTGPREQFF
TGTGCCAGCAGTGATCGGTCATGGACCTTGACAGGGCCCCGTGAGCAGTTCTTC
>TRBJ2-7|NA|TRBV19|TRBD1
CASSPGQPFEQYF
TGTGCCAGTAGCCCGGGACAGCCTTTCGAGCAGTACTTC
>TRBJ2-1|NA|TRBV6-2/TRBV6-3|NA
CASSYSTGGGLSYNEQFF
TGTGCCAGCAGTTACTCGACCGGCGGGGGCCTCTCCTACAATGAGCAGTTCTTC
>TRBJ2-7|NA|TRBV25-1|NA
CASAFGGKNEQYF
TGTGCCAGCGCCTTCGGCGGGAAAAACGAGCAGTACTTC
>TRBJ2-5|NA|TRBV20-1|NA
CSAILWGAKETQYF
TGCAGTGCTATCCTTTGGGGGGCAAAAGAGACCCAGTACTTC
>TRBJ2-3|NA|TRBV10-3|NA
CAISESIREADTQYF
TGTGCCATCAGTGAGTCGATCAGGGAAGCAGATACGCAGTATTTT
>TRBJ2-7|NA|TRBV7-9|NA
CASSFRVGRAYEQYF
TGTGCCAGCAGCTTCAGGGTCGGTAGGGCCTACGAGCAGTACTTC
>TRBJ2-1|many|TRBV20-1|NA
CSARGRPAEAYNEQFF
TGCAGTGCTAGAGGACGGCCTGCGGAGGCATACAATGAGCAGTTCTTC
>TRBJ1-5|NA|TRBV5-5|NA
CASSLLPGQPQHF
TGTGCCAGCAGCTTGTTACCGGGTCAGCCCCAGCATTTT
>TRBJ1-6|few|TRBV28|NA
CASGSQWNSPLHF
TGTGCCAGCGGTAGCCAGTGGAATTCACCCCTCCACTTT
>TRBJ1-5|NA|TRBV12-3/TRBV12-4|TRBD1
CASSFSGGGQPQHF
TGTGCCAGCAGTTTCTCAGGGGGCGGACAGCCCCAGCATTTT
>TRBJ2-3|few|TRBV20-1|TRBD2
CSAQREGGADTQYF
TGCAGTGCTCAGCGGGAGGGAGGCGCGGATACGCAGTATTTT
>TRBJ1-2|many|TRBV6-5|NA
CASSYSSGRYGYTF
TGTGCCAGCAGTTACTCGAGCGGCCGTTATGGCTACACCTTC
>TRBJ1-2|NA|TRBV5-1|TRBD1
CASSLETGRSNYGYTF
TGCGCCAGCAGCTTGGAGACAGGGCGGTCTAACTATGGCTACACCTTC
>TRBJ2-7|few|TRBV6-2/TRBV6-3|TRBD2
CASSQQREGEQYF
TGTGCCAGCAGTCAGCAGCGGGAGGGCGAGCAGTACTTC
>TRBJ2-1|few|TRBV29-1|NA
CSVEVRKLRGFDEQFF
TGCAGCGTTGAAGTGAGGAAATTGAGGGGATTCGATGAGCAGTTCTTC
>TRBJ2-2|NA|TRBV7-9|NA
CASSLGRAGSNTGELFF
TGTGCCAGCAGCTTAGGCCGAGCAGGTTCAAACACCGGGGAGCTGTTTTTT
>TRBJ2-7|NA|TRBV5-1|NA
CASSLSPPGYEQYF
TGCGCCAGCAGCTTGAGTCCCCCCGGTTACGAGCAGTACTTC
>TRBJ2-7|NA|TRBV6-5|NA
CASSSSGSGTYEQYF
TGTGCCAGCAGTTCGTCCGGTAGCGGAACCTACGAGCAGTACTTC
>TRBJ2-5|NA|TRBV5-1|TRBD2
CASSEGLAGGRPETQYF
TGCGCCAGCAGCGAGGGACTAGCGGGAGGACGACCAGAGACCCAGTACTTC
>TRBJ1-5|NA|TRBV6-2/TRBV6-3|TRBD1
CASSTSGQGYSNQPQHF
TGTGCCAGCAGTACCTCGGGACAGGGCTATAGCAATCAGCCCCAGCATTTT
>TRBJ2-7|few|TRBV15|NA
CATSRDRLSSYEQYF
TGTGCCACCAGCAGAGATCGGCTCTCATCCTACGAGCAGTACTTC
>TRBJ2-5|NA|TRBV3-1|NA
CASSQERGGGRVVETQYF
TGTGCCAGCAGCCAAGAGAGAGGAGGAGGGCGAGTAGTGGAGACCCAGTACTTC
>TRBJ2-7|NA|TRBV5-1|NA
CASSLAPGNYEQYF
TGCGCCAGCAGCTTGGCTCCAGGGAATTACGAGCAGTACTTC
>TRBJ2-3|few|TRBV24-1|NA
CATSDFGVDTQYF
TGTGCCACCAGTGATTTTGGGGTAGATACGCAGTATTTT
>TRBJ2-1|NA|TRBV5-1|TRBD1
CASSFRQGSLNEQFF
TGCGCCAGCAGCTTCAGACAGGGGAGTTTGAATGAGCAGTTCTTC
>TRBJ2-7|NA|TRBV4-2|NA
CASSQGGGPKPSYEQYF
TGTGCCAGCAGCCAAGGGGGCGGTCCCAAACCCTCCTACGAGCAGTACTTC
>TRBJ1-1|NA|TRBV11-3|TRBD1
CASSLDGTGATEAFF
TGTGCCAGCAGCTTAGATGGGACAGGAGCCACTGAAGCTTTCTTT
>TRBJ2-7|few|TRBV27|TRBD2
CASTNLGLAGRSGSEQYF
TGTGCCAGCACCAATCTGGGACTAGCGGGACGTAGTGGGAGCGAGCAGTACTTC
>TRBJ2-1|NA|TRBV7-9|TRBD2
CASNFRGLAIPNEQFF
TGTGCCAGCAACTTTAGGGGACTAGCTATACCTAATGAGCAGTTCTTC
>TRBJ2-5|many|TRBV6-5|NA
CASGNSGETQYF
TGTGCCAGCGGGAATAGCGGAGAGACCCAGTACTTC
>TRBJ2-7|few|TRBV6-1|TRBD2
CASSSLAGDHEQYF
TGTGCCAGCAGCTCACTAGCGGGAGACCACGAGCAGTACTTC